The rows below give T cell receptor beta chains drawn from one sample of a study of blood T cell repertoires in COVID-19. The assay was immunoSEQ multiplex PCR, and TCRdb's table has in-frame clones only and misses some. The table lists about 300,000 clones, approximately 85% of them singletons. Sequences were obtained from PBMCs or T cells enriched from blood (not recorded which). These receptor sequences come from a man aged 30 to 45 who had recovered from COVID-19. CDR3s include the opening cysteine and the closing phenylalanine or tryptophan. A D gene is named only where the DNA matches it firmly. Expanded clones are given a class, and other clones once, few, many or no size at all.

len	j_gene	abundance	v_gene	d_gene	CDR3aa	CDR3nt
13	TRBJ1-2	once	TRBV12-3/TRBV12-4	TRBD1	CASSSDRSYGYTF	TGTGCCAGCAGTTCGGACAGGTCCTATGGCTACACCTTC
15	TRBJ2-3	once	TRBV5-1	TRBD2	CASSSGTGGADTQYF	TGCGCCAGCAGCTCTGGGACGGGGGGGGCAGATACGCAGTATTTT
12	TRBJ2-2	.	TRBV2	.	CASGGYPGELFF	TGTGCCAGCGGAGGGTATCCGGGGGAGCTGTTTTTT
15	TRBJ1-2	.	TRBV27	TRBD1	CASSSLIRGSGGYTF	TGTGCCAGCAGTTCCCTTATCAGGGGGTCCGGTGGCTACACCTTC
16	TRBJ1-2	.	TRBV6-5	TRBD1	CASSYAAPGGGYGYTF	TGTGCCAGCAGTTACGCAGCACCAGGGGGCGGCTATGGCTACACCTTC
16	TRBJ1-4	.	TRBV18	TRBD1	CASSPYSGTANEKLFF	TGTGCCAGCTCACCGTATTCAGGGACAGCTAATGAAAAACTGTTTTTT
15	TRBJ1-3	many	TRBV5-3	.	CARSLGQSSGNTIYF	TGTGCCAGAAGCTTGGGACAGAGCTCTGGAAACACCATATATTTT
15	TRBJ1-3	.	TRBV5-1	.	CASRPDTGRGNTIYF	TGCGCCAGCAGACCGGACACCGGACGGGGAAACACCATATATTTT
11	TRBJ1-1	.	TRBV19	.	CASARGTEAFF	TGTGCCAGCGCCAGGGGCACTGAAGCTTTCTTT
13	TRBJ1-2	.	TRBV29-1	.	CSVEVSVNYGYTF	TGCAGCGTTGAAGTGTCTGTAAACTATGGCTACACCTTC
17	TRBJ2-5	.	TRBV29-1	TRBD2	CSVEFPSGAGRGETQYF	TGCAGCGTTGAATTCCCGTCCGGGGCTGGGAGGGGAGAGACCCAGTACTTC
14	TRBJ1-1	.	TRBV11-2	.	CASSYPTEGREAFF	TGTGCCAGCAGCTACCCGACCGAGGGCCGGGAGGCTTTCTTT
15	TRBJ2-3	.	TRBV18	.	CASSPPGGGPDTQYF	TGTGCCAGCTCACCACCGGGGGGGGGCCCCGATACGCAGTATTTT
12	TRBJ1-1	.	TRBV5-4	.	CASAGRNTEAFF	TGTGCCTCGGCGGGGAGGAACACTGAAGCTTTCTTT
13	TRBJ1-1	once	TRBV9	.	CASSDGHPGEAFF	TGTGCCAGCAGCGATGGCCATCCGGGTGAAGCTTTCTTT
15	TRBJ2-3	.	TRBV10-3	.	CAISESAGNTDTQYF	TGTGCCATCAGTGAGTCGGCCGGGAACACAGATACGCAGTATTTT
13	TRBJ1-6	.	TRBV6-1	.	CASSGQPHSPLHF	TGTGCCAGCAGTGGACAGCCACACTCACCCCTCCACTTT
13	TRBJ1-3	.	TRBV27	.	CASSLAGGNTIYF	TGTGCCAGCAGTTTAGCCGGGGGAAACACCATATATTTT
17	TRBJ2-6	.	TRBV11-2	TRBD1	CASSAGQGISGANVLTF	TGTGCCAGCAGCGCGGGACAGGGGATTTCTGGGGCCAACGTCCTGACTTTC
15	TRBJ1-6	.	TRBV5-4	.	CASSHNRSLGSPLHF	TGTGCCAGCAGCCACAACAGGTCCCTGGGCTCACCCCTCCACTTT
17	TRBJ1-4	.	TRBV5-6	.	CASSLGEGGHANEKLFF	TGTGCCAGCAGCTTGGGAGAGGGAGGGCATGCTAATGAAAAACTGTTTTTT
15	TRBJ1-3	.	TRBV7-9	TRBD1	CASSLDTGVVNTIYF	TGTGCCAGCAGCTTAGACACAGGGGTGGTTAACACCATATATTTT
15	TRBJ1-1	.	TRBV6-5	.	CASSYSWQGNTEAFF	TGTGCCAGCAGTTACTCGTGGCAGGGTAACACTGAAGCTTTCTTT
15	TRBJ2-3	.	TRBV6-2/TRBV6-3	TRBD2	CASSYSGGALNTQYF	TGTGCCAGCAGTTACTCCGGGGGGGCCTTGAATACGCAGTATTTT
15	TRBJ1-1	few	TRBV5-6	TRBD1	CASRYLQGASAEAFF	TGTGCCAGCAGGTATCTACAGGGGGCTTCGGCTGAAGCTTTCTTT